Listed below are T cell receptor beta chains from one sample, sequenced in a study of long-term antiretroviral therapy in people with HIV. The assay was immunoSEQ multiplex PCR, and TCRdb's table has in-frame clones only and misses some. The sample has almost 25,000 clones, roughly 82% seen once; the top ten hold less than 2.5%. Specimen: unsorted PBMCs, collected 3 years after starting antiretroviral therapy. The receptors derive from a man between 50 and 59 years old with HIV. Both conserved end residues are part of each CDR3. Size tells how often a clone was seen (once, few, many) or the class of an expanded clone, and some rows leave it out.

j_gene | v_gene | abundance | CDR3aa
TRBJ2-2 | TRBV15 | few | CATSRDWNREGTGELFF
TRBJ2-7 | TRBV2 | NA | CASSGQGDYEQYF
TRBJ1-2 | TRBV28 | NA | CASSPHVSVFGGYTF
TRBJ1-2 | TRBV6-6 | NA | CASSYANSDTYYGYTF
TRBJ2-1 | TRBV7-3 | NA | CASSEGPKEEQFF
TRBJ1-1 | TRBV7-9 | NA | CAGGQNTEAFF
TRBJ2-6 | TRBV6-4 | NA | CASSADFSGANVLTF
TRBJ2-7 | TRBV7-2 | NA | CASSLPGHYYEQYF
TRBJ1-1 | TRBV5-1 | NA | CASSLVAGLGHAEAFF
TRBJ1-4 | TRBV28 | NA | CASSFQDRVWATNEKLFF
TRBJ1-4 | TRBV4-1 | NA | CASSHLPGQGDEKLFF
TRBJ1-1 | TRBV19 | NA | CASTWTANTEAFF
TRBJ2-3 | TRBV15 | NA | CATSREHFNNADTQYF
TRBJ1-2 | TRBV7-2 | once | CASSSTLYGYTF
TRBJ1-1 | TRBV7-9 | NA | CASSHQGTEAFF
TRBJ1-2 | TRBV5-4 | NA | CASSLGQTGGGYTF
TRBJ2-7 | TRBV18 | once | CASSMDRASYEQYF
TRBJ1-6 | TRBV7-9 | NA | CASSLGTSHNSPLHF
TRBJ2-7 | TRBV6-5 | NA | CASSWEARAYEQYF
TRBJ1-1 | TRBV11-3 | NA | CASSLGANTEAFF
TRBJ1-5 | TRBV28 | NA | CASSFWGQGEGQPQHF
TRBJ2-2 | TRBV7-9 | NA | CASSSTVTGANTGELFF
TRBJ1-1 | TRBV6-5 | NA | CASSLTATVNTEAFF
TRBJ1-4 | TRBV6-1 | NA | CASSEATGTGYEKLFF
TRBJ1-1 | TRBV6-1 | NA | CASSESGGYTEAFF
TRBJ1-6 | TRBV7-8 | few | CASSSWDRDSPLHF
TRBJ1-1 | TRBV5-1 | once | CASSLSLGLRNTEAFF
TRBJ2-3 | TRBV4-3 | NA | CASSQLGLDVTDTQYF
TRBJ1-6 | TRBV30 | once | CAWSAGQDNSPLHF
TRBJ2-1 | TRBV25-1 | NA | CASSGGGGYNEQFF
TRBJ2-3 | TRBV19 | NA | CASSQLAGVLSDTQYF
TRBJ2-7 | TRBV19 | NA | CASSGRGYRYEQYF
TRBJ2-5 | TRBV2 | NA | CASSWDRGTQYF
TRBJ1-5 | TRBV10-3 | NA | CAITTGPNQPQHF
TRBJ2-1 | TRBV10-3 | NA | CAPQGSSYNEQFF
TRBJ2-4 | TRBV28 | NA | CASSLKGINIQYF
TRBJ2-5 | TRBV5-6 | NA | CASSLAGSGETQYF
TRBJ2-7 | TRBV13 | few | CASSLGLRDRGYEQYF
TRBJ2-5 | TRBV20-1 | NA | CSWDSQETQYF
TRBJ1-1 | TRBV28 | NA | CASSLFLRGDDTEAFF
TRBJ2-7 | TRBV29-1 | NA | CSVEAGTGTYEQYF
TRBJ1-1 | TRBV5-1 | NA | CASSSDSHNTEAFF
TRBJ1-2 | TRBV19 | NA | CASSTLQTVHGYTF
TRBJ2-4 | TRBV27 | once | CASSLSGNIQYF
TRBJ1-4 | TRBV28 | NA | CASKFINTGSNEKLFF
TRBJ1-2 | TRBV18 | NA | CASSPGQGINYGYTF
TRBJ2-5 | TRBV11-2 | NA | CASSLGGDQETQYF
TRBJ2-1 | TRBV25-1 | NA | CASSREGSYNEQFF
TRBJ1-1 | TRBV12-5 | NA | CASGPRDRGATEAFF
TRBJ1-6 | TRBV13 | NA | CASSSLGQLNSPLHF
TRBJ1-2 | TRBV27 | NA | CASSWGITGSGGYTF
TRBJ2-1 | TRBV5-6 | NA | CASSLLGRSDYNEQFF
TRBJ2-3 | TRBV11-2 | NA | CASSLVARRRADTQYF
TRBJ2-2 | TRBV19 | once | CASSNQWGGELFF